Listed below are T cell receptor beta chains from one sample, sequenced in a study of response to subunit inactivated influenza vaccine. TCRdb re-called the RT-PCR reads through MiXCR, storing one row per CDR3 protein. The data contain about 480,000 distinct CDR3 sequences, less than 30% of them singletons. This specimen consisted of CD4+ T cells sorted from PBMCs, obtained roughly 5 days after vaccination. The source of these receptors is a man aged 45 to 65 who received an inactivated influenza vaccine. CDR3s include the opening cysteine and the closing phenylalanine or tryptophan. A D gene is named only where the DNA matches it firmly. Clone size is given for some rows only: seen once, a few or many times, or a class if the clone is expanded.

TRBV6-1	TRBD2	TRBJ2-1	few	TGTGCCAGCAGCGAAATCGGACTAGCGGGAGGGTCTGGGCAGTTCTTC	CASSEIGLAGGSGQFF
TRBV28	.	TRBJ2-3	.	TGTGCCAGCAGTTTGGGCAATATCAACACAGATACGCAGTATTTT	CASSLGNINTDTQYF
TRBV30	.	TRBJ2-2	.	TGTGCCTGGAAGGGGCGGATGCTAACCGGGGAGCTGTTTTTT	CAWKGRMLTGELFF
TRBV7-2	.	TRBJ2-7	few	TGTGCCAGCAGCTTGACAATATTGGGGGCCGAGCAGTACTTC	CASSLTILGAEQYF
TRBV11-2	.	TRBJ1-1	few	TGTGCCAGCAGCTTTCAGGTCCTGAACACTGAAGCTTTCTTT	CASSFQVLNTEAFF
TRBV6-2/TRBV6-3	TRBD2	TRBJ2-1	few	TGTGCCAGCAGTTACCCCCGGACTAGCGGAAACAATGAGCAGTTCTTC	CASSYPRTSGNNEQFF
TRBV18	TRBD1	TRBJ1-5	few	TGTGCCAGCTCACCGCAGGACAGGGTGGTTGGTCAGCCCCAGCATTTT	CASSPQDRVVGQPQHF
TRBV24-1	.	TRBJ2-3	.	TGTGCCACCAGTGATTTTGGGCGGGATACGCAGTATTTT	CATSDFGRDTQYF
TRBV4-2	.	TRBJ2-4	.	TGTGCCAGCAGCCAAGATGGGGGTGCTCTAGCCAAAAACATTCAGTACTTC	CASSQDGGALAKNIQYF
TRBV5-5	.	TRBJ2-7	.	TGTGCCAGCAGCTTGATGGCTTTCTACGAGCAGTACTTC	CASSLMAFYEQYF
TRBV5-1	TRBD2	TRBJ2-5	.	TGCGCCAGCAGCTTGGGAGGACTAGCGGGCCTAGGGGAGACCCAGTACTTC	CASSLGGLAGLGETQYF
TRBV5-1	.	TRBJ1-4	.	TGCGCCAGCAGCCCGGGACACCTGAATGAAAAACTGTTTTTT	CASSPGHLNEKLFF
TRBV10-3	.	TRBJ2-1	.	TGTGCCATCAGTGGACTAGAGTACAATGAGCAGTTCTTC	CAISGLEYNEQFF
TRBV9	.	TRBJ1-1	many	TGTGCCAGCAGCGTGGAGAACACTGAAGCTTTCTTT	CASSVENTEAFF
TRBV20-1	TRBD1	TRBJ2-3	.	TGCAGTGCTAGACCGAGCAGGGGGCAGGATACGCAGTATTTT	CSARPSRGQDTQYF
TRBV20-1	.	TRBJ2-3	few	TGCAGTGCTAGAGAACACCTGGACTACCCCGGGCAGTATTTT	CSAREHLDYPGQYF
TRBV10-3	.	TRBJ2-5	few	TGTGCCATCAGTGAGGGGGTCGTGAAGACCCAGTACTTC	CAISEGVVKTQYF
TRBV27	.	TRBJ2-7	.	TGTGCCAGCAGTTCCCAGGGCCTCTCCTACGAGCAGTACTTC	CASSSQGLSYEQYF
TRBV18	TRBD2	TRBJ2-1	.	TGTGCCAGCTCACAGGGACTAGCGGGAGATTCGAAGGACAATGAGCAGTTCTTC	CASSQGLAGDSKDNEQFF
TRBV14	.	TRBJ1-6	.	TGTGCCAGCAGCCTCGGGGTCTTTTCTTCACCCCTCCACTTT	CASSLGVFSSPLHF
TRBV6-4	.	TRBJ2-3	.	TGTGCCAGCAGGGCGGGGCGCACAGATACGCAGTATTTT	CASRAGRTDTQYF
TRBV20-1	.	TRBJ1-3	many	TGCAGTGCTAGAAATTCTGGAAACACCATATATTTT	CSARNSGNTIYF
TRBV6-5	.	TRBJ2-7	.	TGTGCCAGCAGTTCACCCGGGATCTACGAGCAGTACTTC	CASSSPGIYEQYF
TRBV7-2	.	TRBJ2-5	few	TGTGCCAGCAGCTTAGGGGTGCGGACGGGGGAGACCCAGTACTTC	CASSLGVRTGETQYF
TRBV3-1	TRBD1	TRBJ1-5	few	TGTGCCAGCAGCCAAGGGGCAGGGGGGTATCAGCCCCAGCATTTT	CASSQGAGGYQPQHF
TRBV19	TRBD1	TRBJ2-7	few	TGTGCCAGTAGCACAGGGGGCGAGCAGTACTTC	CASSTGGEQYF
TRBV11-2	TRBD2	TRBJ2-1	many	TGTGCCAGCAGCTTAGGGACTAGCGGGAGGGCCCTGGGGAATGAGCAGTTCTTC	CASSLGTSGRALGNEQFF
TRBV10-3	.	TRBJ2-7	.	TGTGCCATCAGAAGCGAGGAAGCCCACATGCCATACGAGCAGTACTTC	CAIRSEEAHMPYEQYF
TRBV4-3	TRBD1	TRBJ2-7	few	TGCGCCAGCAGCCAAGACTTGGGGACAGGGGGTTCCACTCGGCAGTACTTC	CASSQDLGTGGSTRQYF
TRBV7-8	TRBD1	TRBJ2-2	.	TGTGCCAGCGCCATCCGACAGGGCGCCGGGGAGCTGTTTTTT	CASAIRQGAGELFF